One and the same sample provided the 16 T cell receptor beta chains below, sequenced in a study of cytomegalovirus exposure and HLA in healthy donors. The study ran its PCR with 60 Vbeta and 13 Jbeta primers. Sequencing used immunoSEQ multiplex PCR; TCRdb keeps in-frame clones, though not all of them. The table lists about 150,000 clones, roughly 9.8% of them singletons. Specimen: PBMCs. The receptor set was obtained from a man between 50 and 59 years old in good health and CMV-seronegative.

This clone came up a few times. V gene TRBV5-5 combines with J gene TRBJ1-1; 7 bases line up with TRBD1. V shed 3 bases, J shed 0 bases, and the junction held 5 bases outside the gene matches. The CDR3 has 15 residues. From germline, CDR1 is SGHKS and CDR2 YYEKEE (reference sequence). CDR3 in amino acids: CASSSTGTMNTEAFF. The DNA for the CDR3 is TGTGCCAGCAGCTCGACAGGGACCATGAACACTGAAGCTTTCTTT.

This clone came up many times. This rearrangement joins TRBV10-3 to TRBJ2-7; TRBD1 agrees at 12 bases. CDR1 ENHRY and CDR2 SYGVKD come from the germline V gene. The trim removed 7 bases at V and 4 bases at J, leaving 8 bases unmatched. This CDR3 comprises 15 residues. The CDR3 protein is CAITNQGQGAYEQYF. DNA of the CDR3: TGTGCCATCACCAACCAGGGACAGGGGGCTTACGAGCAGTACTTC.

About this clone itself: The same CDR3 is also encoded by other DNA sequences in this sample. CDR3 region: CASSLNYGYTF. The CDR3, as DNA: TGTGCCAGTAGTCTGAACTATGGCTACACCTTC. This chain connects TRBV19 to TRBJ1-2; D unclear. Germline CDR1 LNHDA, CDR2 SQIVND (reference sequence). The CDR3 loop spans 11 amino acids. Deletions cut 5 bases from V and 2 bases from J, with 3 bases between.

This chain connects TRBV7-2 to TRBJ2-7; weak D call: TRBD1 (6 bases). The CDR3 runs to 16 residues. CDR1 and CDR2 from the germline V gene are SGHTA and FQGNSA. Trimming pared 5 bases from V and 4 bases from J, leaving 21 bases between. This chain's CDR3 is CASSHRTEPSTYEQYF. As DNA, the CDR3 is TGTGCCAGCAGCCACCGGACAGAACCGAGCACATACGAGCAGTACTTC.

The table lists this clone with a few counts. The chain couples TRBV10-2 to TRBJ1-6; TRBD1 matches at 7 bases. After removal of 11 bases from V and 5 bases from J, the junction contained 6 bases not matched to a gene. Germline CDR1 WSHSY, CDR2 SAAADI. CDR3 size: 13 residues. The CDR3: CACSDRHNSPLHF. In nucleotides, the CDR3 is TGCGCCTGTTCGGACAGGCATAATTCACCCCTCCACTTT.

This clone has more than one count but fewer than ten. The rearrangement uses TRBV29-1 and TRBJ2-2; 10 bases map to TRBD2. Germline loops: CDR1 SQVTM, CDR2 ANQGSEA. V gave up 2 bases and J gave up 4 bases; unmatched junction bases: 1. The CDR3 covers 14 residues. The DNA of the CDR3 is TGCAGCGTTGAACGACTAGCGGGCACCGGGGAGCTGTTTTTT. It specifies CSVERLAGTGELFF.

In this sample, this clone turned up a few times. This chain connects TRBV6-4 to TRBJ2-2; 11 bases are shared with TRBD1. This CDR3 is built from 15 residues. Looked up from germline, CDR1 is MRHNA and CDR2 is SNTAGT. V gave up 4 bases and J gave up 6 bases; unmatched junction bases: 4. The CDR3 DNA is TGTGCCAGCAGTGTAGGACAGGGGGCTTCCGGGGAGCTGTTTTTT. Translation gives CASSVGQGASGELFF.

The chain combines TRBV6-5 with TRBJ1-4, with D tentatively TRBD1 (5 bases). The germline V gene has CDR1 MNHEY and CDR2 SVGAGI. The CDR3 is 14 amino acids. V shed 10 bases and J shed 5 bases, with 17 bases lying between them. CDR3 bases: TGTGCCACCCAGAGGACACGCATAAATGAAAAACTGTTTTTT. It translates to CATQRTRINEKLFF.

This clone was seen just once. At one end, the junction sequence differs from germline, possibly due to a read error. V gene TRBV6-6 combines with J gene TRBJ1-4; D gene ambiguous. CDR3 length: 15 amino acids. Germline V lookup: CDR1 MNHNY, CDR2 SVGAGI (reference sequence). The CDR3 nucleotides are TGTGCCAACAGTTACAAAGCGGAGGGTCAGGAAAAACTGTTTTTT. It codes for CANSYKAEGQEKLFF.

This clone turned up a few times. The rearrangement uses TRBV7-3 and TRBJ2-3; 11 nucleotides line up with TRBD2. Germline V lookup: CDR1 SGHTA, CDR2 FQGTGA. V trimming: 4 bases; J trimming: 4 bases; junction bases outside the gene matches: 7. This CDR3 has 16 amino acids. CDR3 nucleotide sequence: TGTGCCAGCAGCTCCCCCGGGACTAGCGGAGCAGATACGCAGTATTTT. Residues: CASSSPGTSGADTQYF. Full variable domain (missing parts from reference TRBV7-3 and TRBJ2-3): GAGVSQTPSNKVTEKGKYVELRCDPISGHTALYWYRQSLGQGPEFLIYFQGTGAADDSGLPNDRFFAVRPEGSVSTLKIQRTERGDSAVYLCASSSPGTSGADTQYFGPGTRLTVL.

The sample holds many counts of this clone. This chain connects TRBV2 to TRBJ2-7, with 11 bases that match TRBD2. Germline V gene lookup returns CDR1 SNHLY and CDR2 FYNNEI. CDR3 size: 18 residues. Trimming removed 3 bases from V and 3 bases from J; junction bases left unmatched: 13. CDR3 in DNA: TGTGCCAGCAGTGACGTTAGCGGGAGGGCTCTTCTATTCTACGAGCAGTACTTC. It translates to CASSDVSGRALLFYEQYF.

This clone was seen a handful of times. The V gene is TRBV28, the J gene TRBJ2-1; 8 nucleotides line up with TRBD2. V lost 7 bases, J lost 3 bases, and 5 bases stayed unmatched. The germline CDR1 and CDR2 sequences are MDHEN and SYDVKM. The CDR3 spans 14 residues. CDR3 sequence: CASTTGGFYNEQFF. In DNA, the CDR3 is TGTGCCAGCACGACGGGAGGGTTCTACAATGAGCAGTTCTTC. The full variable domain, in which reference TRBV28 and TRBJ2-1 provide the parts outside the CDR3, is DVKVTQSSRYLVKRTGEKVFLECVQDMDHENMFWYRQDPGLGLRLIYFSYDVKMKEKGDIPEGYSVSREKKERFSLILESASTNQTSMYLCASTTGGFYNEQFFGPGTRLTVL.

This clone was detected a few times. V usage is TRBV14 and J usage is TRBJ1-1; D ambiguous. V was shortened by 1 base and J by 7 bases, with 16 bases between the two germline ends. Germline lookup yields CDR1 SGHDN and CDR2 FVKESK. This CDR3 is 15 amino acids long. CDR3 bases: TGTGCCAGCAGCCAAGTATTGGGGAGAAGTGGTGAAGCTTTCTTT. It specifies CASSQVLGRSGEAFF.

V usage is TRBV5-1 and J usage is TRBJ2-7; 7 bases agree with TRBD1. CDR3 size: 13 residues. Germline V gene data show CDR1 as SGHRS and CDR2 as YFSETQ. V lost 5 bases and J lost 2; bases outside the gene matches: 4. CDR3 nucleotide sequence: TGCGCCAGCAGTTTGACAGGGACCTACGAGCAGTACTTC. Translated: CASSLTGTYEQYF.

This clone was observed a handful of times. The chain recombines TRBV6-1 with TRBJ2-7, with 7 bases aligning to TRBD2. In germline, CDR1 is MNHNS, CDR2 SASEGT. V shed 0 bases, J shed 0 bases, and the junction held 5 bases outside the gene matches. The CDR3 has 16 amino acids. The DNA of the CDR3 is TGTGCCAGCAGTGAAGCGCTTAGCGGGCGCTCCTACGAGCAGTACTTC. Protein product: CASSEALSGRSYEQYF.

The chain has TRBV28 and TRBJ1-1; tentative D call: TRBD1 (6 bases). Germline CDR1 reads MDHEN; CDR2 reads SYDVKM. CDR3 length equals 11 residues. V lost 6 bases to trimming and J lost 5 bases, with 7 bases between them. This chain's CDR3 is CASRQGTEAFF. The CDR3 bases are TGTGCCAGCAGGCAGGGGACTGAAGCTTTCTTT.